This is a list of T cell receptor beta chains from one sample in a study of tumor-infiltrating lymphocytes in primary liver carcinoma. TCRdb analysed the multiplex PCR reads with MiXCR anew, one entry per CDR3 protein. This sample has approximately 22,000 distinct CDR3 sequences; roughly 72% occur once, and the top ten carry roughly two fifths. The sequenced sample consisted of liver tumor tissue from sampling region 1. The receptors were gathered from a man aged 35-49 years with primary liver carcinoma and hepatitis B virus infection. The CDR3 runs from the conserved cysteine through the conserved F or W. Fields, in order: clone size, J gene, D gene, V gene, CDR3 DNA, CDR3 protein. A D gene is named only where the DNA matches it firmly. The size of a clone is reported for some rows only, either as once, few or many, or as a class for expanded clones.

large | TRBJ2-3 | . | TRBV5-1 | TGCGCCAGCAGAGGCGCAGGGCCAGATACGCAGTATTTT | CASRGAGPDTQYF
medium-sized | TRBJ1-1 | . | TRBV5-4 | TGTGCCAGCAGCTTGACAGGGTCGAAGAACACTGAAGCTTTCTTT | CASSLTGSKNTEAFF
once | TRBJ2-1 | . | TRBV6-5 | TGTGCCAGCAATAGCTTCGGTACTAGCTCCTACAATGAGCAGTTCTTC | CASNSFGTSSYNEQFF
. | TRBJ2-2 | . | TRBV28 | TGTGCCAGCAGTTCTCCAGGGCCCACCAGGGAGCTGTTTTTT | CASSSPGPTRELFF
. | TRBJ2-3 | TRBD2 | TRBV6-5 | TGTGCCAGCACTTGCCAAAATACGACTAGCGGAACTAGCATAGATACGCAGTATTTT | CASTCQNTTSGTSIDTQYF
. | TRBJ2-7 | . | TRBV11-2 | TGTGCCAGCAGCTTAACTAACACTGCCTATGAGCAGTACTTC | CASSLTNTAYEQYF
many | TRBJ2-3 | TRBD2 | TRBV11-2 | TGTGCCAGCAGCGCTAGCGGGAGGGCCATAGATACGCAGTATTTT | CASSASGRAIDTQYF
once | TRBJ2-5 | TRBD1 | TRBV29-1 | TGCAACGTTGAAGGACAGGGAATGGGAGAGACCCAGTACTTC | CNVEGQGMGETQYF
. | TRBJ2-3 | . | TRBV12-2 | TGTGCAAGTGGCCCCGGACAGCGACGAAGCACAGATACGCAGTATTTT | CASGPGQRRSTDTQYF
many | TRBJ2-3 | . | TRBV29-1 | TGCAGCGTTCGCGCAGGTACGCAGTATTTT | CSVRAGTQYF
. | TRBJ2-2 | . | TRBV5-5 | TGTGCCAGTAGCTTGGAGGCGGGTGCCAGGGAGCTGTTTTTT | CASSLEAGARELFF
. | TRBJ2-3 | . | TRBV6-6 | TGTGCCAGCAGTCCCATCGCGGGTGAAGTCACAGATACGCAGTATTTT | CASSPIAGEVTDTQYF
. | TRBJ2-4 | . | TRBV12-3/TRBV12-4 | TGTGCCAGCAGTTTATGTGGTGGGGCGTACGTAGCCAAAAACATTCAGTACTTC | CASSLCGGAYVAKNIQYF
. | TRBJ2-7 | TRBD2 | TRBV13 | TGTGTCAGCAGCCAGCGGACTAGTCAGAGGTCCTACGAGCAGTATTTC | CVSSQRTSQRSYEQYF
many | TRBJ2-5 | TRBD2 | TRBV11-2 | TGTGCCAGCAGCCTGACTAGCGGACAAGAGACCCAGTACTTC | CASSLTSGQETQYF
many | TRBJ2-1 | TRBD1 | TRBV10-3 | TGTGCCATCAGTGACACAGGGGGCGCGTACAATGAGCAGTTCTTC | CAISDTGGAYNEQFF
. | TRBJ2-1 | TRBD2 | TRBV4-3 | TGCACCAACAGCCAAGACGGGACTAGGCAGAATGAGCAGTCCTTC | CTNSQDGTRQNEQSF
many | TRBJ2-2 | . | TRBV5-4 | TGTGCCAGCAGGGGGATGGGGACCGGGGAGCTGTTTTTT | CASRGMGTGELFF
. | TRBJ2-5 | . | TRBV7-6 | TGTGCCAGCAGCTTAGGGGTGGGGTTTAGAGAGACCCAGTACTTC | CASSLGVGFRETQYF
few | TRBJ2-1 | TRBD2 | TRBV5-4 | TGTGTCAACAGCTTGTCTAGCGGGAGGCACAATGAGCAGTTCTTC | CVNSLSSGRHNEQFF
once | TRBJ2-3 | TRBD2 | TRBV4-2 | TGTGCCAACTGCCAAGTGACGCTTATAGCGGGAGTGACAGATACGCAGTATTTT | CANCQVTLIAGVTDTQYF
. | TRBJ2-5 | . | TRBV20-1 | TGCAGTGCTAGAGGTCTCACTAGCAGGGATTCGGAGACCCAGTACTTC | CSARGLTSRDSETQYF
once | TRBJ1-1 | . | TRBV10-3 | TGTACCATCAGGCATGGATTTAGCACTGAAGCCTTCTTC | CTIRHGFSTEAFF
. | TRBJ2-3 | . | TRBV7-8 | TGTACCAGCTGGGGGTTGAACGAGGATACGCAGTATTTT | CTSWGLNEDTQYF
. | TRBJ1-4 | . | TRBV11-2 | TGTGCCAGCAGCAAGACTTCAGGAGGAATAAATGAAAGACTGTTTTTT | CASSKTSGGINERLFF
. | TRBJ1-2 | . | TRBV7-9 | TGTGCCAACAGCCCCGAGGGCAGGCTGTCCCAGTATGGTTACACGTTC | CANSPEGRLSQYGYTF
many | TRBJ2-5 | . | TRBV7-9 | TGTGCCAGCAACAGGGAGGGCGAGACCCAGTACTTC | CASNREGETQYF
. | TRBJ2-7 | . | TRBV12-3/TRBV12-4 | TGTGCCAACAGTGTTGGGACTGGACTTTTCTACGAGCAGTACTTC | CANSVGTGLFYEQYF
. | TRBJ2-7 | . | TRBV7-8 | TGTGCCAGCAGCTTAGCGGCGGGAACAGGCTACGAGAAGTACTTC | CASSLAAGTGYEKYF
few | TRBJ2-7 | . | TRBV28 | TGTATCAGCAAGCAGGGGTCGGCCTCCTACGAGCAGTACTTC | CISKQGSASYEQYF
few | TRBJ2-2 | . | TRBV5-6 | TGTGCCTGCAGCTTGTCACCCAGAGTCACCGGGGAGCTGTTTTTT | CACSLSPRVTGELFF
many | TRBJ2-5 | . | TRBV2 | TGTGCCAGCTTCAATCCGACCCGGCCTACCCAGTACTTC | CASFNPTRPTQYF
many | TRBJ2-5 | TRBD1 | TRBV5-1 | TGCGCCAGCAGCAGGGGACAGGGAACGAAAGAGACCCAGTACTTC | CASSRGQGTKETQYF
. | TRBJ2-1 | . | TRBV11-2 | TGTGCAAGCAGCTTATACCGGGTAGTTAGTGAGCAATTCTTC | CASSLYRVVSEQFF
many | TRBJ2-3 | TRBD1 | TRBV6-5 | TGTGCCAGTAGTAGACAGGGGCGGAGCATAGATACGCAGTATTTT | CASSRQGRSIDTQYF
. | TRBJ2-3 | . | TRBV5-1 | TGCGCCAGCGGCCTCCTAAGAACCGATATGCAGTATTTT | CASGLLRTDMQYF
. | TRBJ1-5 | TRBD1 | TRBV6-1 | TGTGCCAACAGTCCAGGGGGGGGCAATCAGCCCCAGCATTTT | CANSPGGGNQPQHF
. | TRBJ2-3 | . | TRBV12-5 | TGTGCTAGTGCCGACCAACCAGGAGTGCGTACGCAGTATTTT | CASADQPGVRTQYF
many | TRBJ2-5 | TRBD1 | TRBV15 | TGTGCCACCAGCAACTGGACAGGGGGTGAAGAGACCCAGTACTTC | CATSNWTGGEETQYF
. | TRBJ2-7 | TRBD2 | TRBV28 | TGTGCCAGCAGAGCCCTAGCGGGGAACTACGAGCACTACTTC | CASRALAGNYEHYF